This TCR beta chain was captured in a study of blood T cell repertoires in COVID-19. Study-level information: Samples of COVID-19 (acute and convalescent) were obtained from the United States, Italy and Spain.

The CDR3 runs 14 residues. V lost 4 bases and J lost 9, with 16 bases in between. Germline V gene data show CDR1 as SGHTA and CDR2 as FQGNSA. Measured with immunoSEQ multiplex PCR; TCRdb has only the in-frame clones, and not every one. The sample records about 110,000 clones, about four fifths being singletons. This TCR came from a woman in her 70s with acute or convalescent COVID-19. The sample taken for sequencing was peripheral blood. The rearrangement uses TRBV7-2 and TRBJ2-1; maybe TRBD2 (5 bases). CDR3 bases: TGTGCCAGCAGCTCCGGGCCCAGCGCGGGTGAGCAGTTCTTC. This sequence encodes CASSSGPSAGEQFF.